Each of the 27 T cell receptor beta chains below was sequenced from the same sample in a study of post-analysis software for immune sequencing data. Study conclusions and caveats: The study found TRBV5-6, TRBV5-1 and TRBV20-1 among roughly 5 TRBV segments more frequent in patients than controls.

These receptors are not linked to any known antigen. Unique-molecular-identifier-tagged TCR beta cDNA libraries were used. TCRdb redid the calling of the PCR reads with MiXCR, one entry per CDR3 protein. This sample has around 180,000 distinct CDR3 sequences, with over 25% found just once. The sample consisted of blood. The receptors were gathered from a girl aged 10-17 years with multiple sclerosis.

The V call is TRBV14, the J call TRBJ2-1; D is ambiguous. The CDR3 extends over 11 amino acids. V was trimmed by 3 bases and J by 8 bases, leaving 5 bases between them. CDR1 SGHDN and CDR2 FVKESK come from the germline V gene. CDR3 DNA sequence: TGTGCCAGCAGCCATGGGGATGAGCAGTTCTTC. Residues: CASSHGDEQFF.

The chain links TRBV5-1 to TRBJ2-4; 7 nucleotides align to TRBD2. The V gene's germline CDR1 is SGHRS and CDR2 YFSETQ. After removal of 2 bases from V and 13 bases from J, the junction contained 15 bases not matched to a gene. The CDR3 sequence is 15 residues long. CDR3 protein: CASSFLAAVYNEQYF. In DNA, the CDR3 is TGCGCCAGCAGCTTTCTAGCGGCGGTCTACAATGAGCAGTACTTC.

Details on this clonotype: This clone may be a read error of a much larger clone one base away. CDR3 DNA sequence: TGCAGCGTGGGGGTAGCGGGGGGCAATGAGCAGTTCTTC. The encoded protein is CSVGVAGGNEQFF. The rearrangement links TRBV29-1 to TRBJ2-1; 10 bases match TRBD2. The length of the CDR3 is 13 residues. Germline loops: CDR1 SQVTM, CDR2 ANQGSEA. Trimming removed 6 bases from V and 6 bases from J; junction bases left unmatched: 5.

This clonotype has only one observation. A junction end diverges from the germline sequence, so it may reflect a read error. The V and J genes are TRBV4-1 and TRBJ2-1; the match to TRBD2 covers 14 bases. The CDR3 loop spans 17 amino acids. CDR1 and CDR2 from the germline V gene are MGHRA and YSYEKL. The CDR3 is CACSPRLTSGRAHEQFF. The CDR3 DNA reads TGCGCCTGCAGCCCTCGACTGACTAGCGGGAGGGCCCATGAGCAGTTCTTC.

V and J are TRBV24-1 and TRBJ2-1; tentative D call: TRBD2 (6 bases). Trimming shortened V by 5 bases and J by 12 bases, and 16 bases separated the two germline ends. The length of the CDR3 is 13 residues. CDR1 is KGHDR and CDR2 is SFDVKD in the germline V gene. This CDR3 reads CATSGTGRRGQFF. CDR3 DNA sequence: TGTGCCACCAGTGGAACCGGGAGACGGGGGCAGTTCTTC.

This rearrangement joins TRBV19 to TRBJ2-7; a weak D match, TRBD1 (5 bases). CDR1 is LNHDA and CDR2 is SQIVND in the germline V gene (reference sequence). V was clipped by 5 bases and J by 2 bases, with 7 bases between them. CDR3 length: 12 amino acids. CDR3 nucleotide sequence: TGTGCCAGTAGTCAGACAGCCTACGAGCAGTACTTC. As protein: CASSQTAYEQYF.

As concerns this clonotype: A much larger clonotype is one base distant, so this may be a read error. The rearrangement uses TRBV12-3 or TRBV12-4 and TRBJ2-1; TRBD2 matches 10 bases. There are 15 residues in the CDR3. Trimming cost V 8 bases and J 5 bases; bases outside gene matches: 9. The CDR3 region has the DNA TGTGCCAGCGGTCCCATAGCGGGAGGCGACAATGAGCAGTTCTTC. Protein sequence: CASGPIAGGDNEQFF.

This clonotype was observed many times. The chain couples TRBV18 to TRBJ2-7; 7 nucleotides align to TRBD1. V lost 5 bases, J lost 2 bases, and 6 bases stayed unmatched. CDR3 length: 14 residues. Per germline, CDR1 KGHSH and CDR2 LQKENI. Here the CDR3 reads CASSKGAATYEQYF. The CDR3 coding sequence is TGTGCCAGCTCAAAGGGGGCAGCAACCTACGAGCAGTACTTC.

The V gene is TRBV5-4, the J gene TRBJ2-2; no clear D gene. V was trimmed by 0 bases and J by 2 bases, leaving 8 bases between them. The CDR3 spans 15 residues. CDR1 and CDR2 (germline): SGHNT, YYREEE (reference sequence). CDR3 DNA: TGTGCCAGCAGCTTGGGAAAAACTAACACCGGGGAGCTGTTTTTT. Translating it yields CASSLGKTNTGELFF.

The V gene is TRBV28, the J gene TRBJ1-2; maybe TRBD1 (6 bases). In germline, CDR1 is MDHEN, CDR2 SYDVKM. The CDR3 totals 17 residues. Trimming took 8 bases from V and 1 from J, leaving 23 bases between them. In DNA form, the CDR3 reads TGTGCCAGCTTTATGGATCGGTCCCAGGGGATTAACTATGGCTACACCTTC. Encoded protein: CASFMDRSQGINYGYTF.

This clonotype has a count of ten or more. A read error may produce the germline difference seen at one junction end. The chain uses TRBV20-1 and TRBJ2-7, with D tentatively TRBD2 (6 bases). This CDR3 comprises 13 residues. The V gene's germline CDR1 is DFQATT and CDR2 SNEGSKA (reference sequence). For the CDR3, the DNA is TGTAGTGCAGCCCGGGAGCCCCTATACGAGCAGTACTTC. The encoded protein is CSAAREPLYEQYF.

Concerning this clonotype: A clone one base away is much larger, so this may be a read error. The genes are TRBV5-1 and TRBJ2-1; 9 bases match TRBD2. V shed 1 base and J 10 bases; nucleotides not matched to a gene: 9. CDR1 and CDR2 from the germline V gene are SGHRS and YFSETQ. The CDR3 contains 15 residues. CDR3 nucleotide sequence: TGCGCCAGCAGCTTGAAACCTAGCGGGGAATACGAGCAGTTCTTC. Translation gives CASSLKPSGEYEQFF. Combining the CDR3 with reference TRBV5-1 and TRBJ2-1 gives the whole variable domain KAGVTQTPRYLIKTRGQQVTLSCSPISGHRSVSWYQQTPGQGLQFLFEYFSETQRNKGNFPGRFSGRQFSNSRSEMNVSTLELGDSALYLCASSLKPSGEYEQFFGPGTRLTVL.

At least ten counts were recorded for this clonotype. This CDR3 is CASSVRGPNTEAFF. The CDR3 coding sequence is TGTGCCAGCAGCGTCCGGGGTCCGAACACTGAAGCTTTCTTT. The chain carries TRBV7-9 and TRBJ1-1; D is unclear. Deletions cut 5 bases from V and 1 base from J, with 11 bases between. CDR1 and CDR2 (germline): SEHNR, FQNEAQ (reference sequence). CDR3 length equals 14 residues.

This clonotype was picked up a small number of times. This sequence joins TRBV20-1 and TRBJ2-1; maybe TRBD2 (5 bases). The CDR3 is made up of 13 amino acids. The V end lost 5 bases, the J end lost 9 bases, and 17 bases lay between the germline ends. Germline loops: CDR1 DFQATT, CDR2 SNEGSKA (reference sequence). In DNA, the CDR3 is TGCAGTGCTCCCGGGATAAGAGGTGGTGAGCAGTTCTTC. Residues: CSAPGIRGGEQFF.

This clonotype was counted a few times. The chain joins TRBV13 to TRBJ2-1, with D tentatively TRBD2 (6 bases). Trimming pared 4 bases from V and 8 bases from J, leaving 15 bases between. The CDR3 is 14 residues long. The germline CDR1 and CDR2 sequences are PRHDT and FYEKMQ (reference sequence). DNA of the CDR3: TGTGCCAGCAGCTGGCGGGGAGTGGTCGATGAGCAGTTCTTC. Translating it yields CASSWRGVVDEQFF.

This chain links TRBV10-3 with TRBJ2-3; TRBD2 matches at 8 bases. Germline CDR1 and CDR2: ENHRY and SYGVKD. Losses at the gene ends were 5 bases for V and 0 bases for J; bases not matched to a gene: 4. The CDR3 is made up of 15 amino acids. CDR3 coding DNA: TGTGCCATCAGTACATCTAGCGGGAGCACAGATACGCAGTATTTT. Amino acid sequence: CAISTSSGSTDTQYF.

CDR3 sequence reads: CASSFIPEAGANVLTF. CDR3 nucleotide sequence: TGTGCCAGCAGCTTCATTCCAGAGGCAGGGGCCAACGTCCTGACTTTC. V gene TRBV7-3 combines with J gene TRBJ2-6; no clear D gene. CDR3 length: 16 amino acids. The germline gives CDR1 SGHTA, CDR2 FQGTGA. The V end lost 3 bases, the J end lost 4 bases, and 13 bases lay between the germline ends.

In its sample, this clonotype was seen many times. The rearrangement uses TRBV12-3 or TRBV12-4 and TRBJ1-1; D may be TRBD1 (6 bases). V lost 7 bases and J lost 1, with 10 bases in between. This CDR3 comprises 13 residues. The DNA of the CDR3 is TGTGCCAGCACCATAGGGGGGAACACTGAAGCTTTCTTT. It is translated as CASTIGGNTEAFF.

This clonotype was recorded many times. CDR3 nucleotides: TGTGCCAGCAGTCTTGTCTCTAGGGATGAGCAGTTCTTC. Its protein is CASSLVSRDEQFF. J is TRBJ2-1 and V is TRBV7-3; D uncertain. The CDR3 is made up of 13 amino acids. Germline-derived CDR1 and CDR2 are SGHTA and FQGTGA. V was clipped by 6 bases and J by 8 bases, with 14 bases between them.

Concerning this clonotype: This may come from a read error, since a much larger clone is one base off. The chain is built from TRBV6-2 or TRBV6-3 and TRBJ2-1; D may be TRBD1 (5 bases). CDR1 MNHEY and CDR2 SVGEGT come from the germline V gene. V dropped 0 bases and J dropped 7 bases, with 13 bases sitting between them. The CDR3 covers 15 residues. CDR3 region: CASSYSIGVENEQFF. CDR3 nucleotide sequence: TGTGCCAGCAGTTACTCTATAGGGGTGGAGAATGAGCAGTTCTTC.

About this clonotype: One junction end does not reproduce the germline sequence, and a read error may be involved. The genes are TRBV6-5 and TRBJ2-5, with D unclear. Per the germline V gene, CDR1 is MNHEY and CDR2 is SVGAGI. CDR3 length: 11 amino acids. The CDR3 bases are TGTGCCAGCAGTTACTCCGAGACCCGGTACTTC. Residues: CASSYSETRYF.

Remarks on this clonotype: A much larger clonotype is one base distant, so this may be a read error. The chain recombines TRBV12-3 or TRBV12-4 with TRBJ2-7; 8 nucleotides line up with TRBD1. The CDR3 covers 13 residues. In DNA form, the CDR3 reads TGTGCCAGCAGAACAGGGGGAACCTACAAGCAGTACTTC. Protein: CASRTGGTYKQYF.

On this clonotype itself: This sequence may be a read error, since a much larger clone differs from it by one base. The chain's CDR3 is CACNKAGSPYEQYF. CDR3 DNA sequence: TGTGCCTGCAATAAGGCGGGAAGTCCCTACGAGCAGTACTTC. The chain couples TRBV28 to TRBJ2-7; D may be TRBD2 (6 bases). Germline V gene sequence: CDR1 MDHEN, CDR2 SYDVKM. CDR3 length: 14 residues. V lost 11 bases, J lost 2 bases, and 19 bases lay in between.

The genes are TRBV5-1 and TRBJ2-1, with TRBD2 matching over 7 bases. Germline assignment: CDR1 SGHRS and CDR2 YFSETQ. This CDR3 is 14 amino acids long. J gave up 4 bases and V 6 bases, and 7 bases lay outside the gene matches. CDR3 residues: CASNSSGGYNEQFF. CDR3 DNA: TGCGCCAGCAACTCATCCGGGGGGTACAATGAGCAGTTCTTC.

There are many counts of this clonotype. CDR3 in DNA: TGCGCCAGCAGCCAACGGGACACCTTACAAGAGACCCAGTACTTC. As protein: CASSQRDTLQETQYF. This chain joins TRBV4-1 and TRBJ2-5; a weak D match, TRBD1 (6 bases). Germline V gene lookup returns CDR1 MGHRA and CDR2 YSYEKL. The length of the CDR3 is 15 residues. V shed 2 bases and J shed 2 bases, with 12 bases lying between them.

The rearrangement uses TRBV19 and TRBJ2-4, with 7 bases lining up with TRBD2. The germline V gene has CDR1 LNHDA and CDR2 SQIVND (reference sequence). The CDR3 contains 14 residues. V shed 3 bases and J 6 bases; nucleotides not matched to a gene: 5. CDR3 bases: TGTGCCAGTAGTATGGGTCTAGCGGTAAACATTCAGTACTTC. This translates into CASSMGLAVNIQYF.

This clonotype was detected many times. In DNA, the CDR3 is TGCGCCAGCATGGGACTAATTACAGATACGCAGTATTTT. Protein sequence: CASMGLITDTQYF. The chain has TRBV5-1 and TRBJ2-3; 7 nucleotides align to TRBD2. J lost 3 bases, V lost 6 bases, and 4 bases had no gene match. The CDR3 covers 13 residues. Germline assignment: CDR1 SGHRS and CDR2 YFSETQ.